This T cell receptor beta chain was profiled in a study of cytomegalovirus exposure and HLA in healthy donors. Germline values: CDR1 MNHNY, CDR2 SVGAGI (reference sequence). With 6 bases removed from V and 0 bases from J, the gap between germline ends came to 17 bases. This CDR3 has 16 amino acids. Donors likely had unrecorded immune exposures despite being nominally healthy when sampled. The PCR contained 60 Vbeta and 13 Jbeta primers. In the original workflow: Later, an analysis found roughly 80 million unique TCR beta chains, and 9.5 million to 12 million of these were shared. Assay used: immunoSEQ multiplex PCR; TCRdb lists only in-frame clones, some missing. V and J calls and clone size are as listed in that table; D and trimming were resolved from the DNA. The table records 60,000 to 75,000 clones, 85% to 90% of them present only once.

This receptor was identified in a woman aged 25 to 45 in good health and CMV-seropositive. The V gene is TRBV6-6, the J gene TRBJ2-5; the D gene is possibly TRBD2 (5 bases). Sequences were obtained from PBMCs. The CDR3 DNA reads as TGTGCCAGCAGCCCAACGGGAAAGCGGAACCAAGAGACCCAGTACTTC. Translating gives CASSPTGKRNQETQYF.